The T cell receptor (beta chain) described here comes from a study of cytomegalovirus exposure and HLA in healthy donors (dated by TCRdb to 2016 to 2017). Turning to the overall study: An earlier analysis of some 620 of the donors reported 276 Gb of sequence data and around 120 million unique TCR beta sequences obtained from roughly 180 million T cells. All discovery cohort repertoires had been generated using a single sequencing platform. Donor age, sex, ethnicity and CMV serostatus were compiled together with the repertoire data. Of the roughly 400 genotyped donors, over 80% were placed in the genetic ancestry cluster associated with self-reported Caucasian donors. In addition to the first cohort of several hundred subjects, a separate validation cohort of approximately 110 different subjects was used. To predict cytomegalovirus infection status, the study combined high-throughput TCR immunosequencing, statistical association of individual TCRs with disease status, and machine learning. Class I and class II HLA loci were covered by the typing at four-digit resolution. In the later analysis, no new phenotypic data were used to find candidate immune exposures; instead, reliance was placed on TCR beta sequences and their occurrence across donors. The aim of the study was to test whether cataloging public T cell receptors could identify signatures of past pathogen exposure. Because of strong linkage in the cohort, 4 to 6 DR-DQ haplotypes were treated as single units for association and clustering. A later genetic analysis used genome-wide SNP genotypes for about 65% of the roughly 670 donors, treating that subset as a discovery cohort. An earlier analysis of 587 of the donors used high-throughput TCR beta sequencing to judge whether each TCR beta V gene segment behaved as functional or pseudogenic. The study used immunosequencing to profile the T cell repertoires of 666 subjects and linked those repertoires to cytomegalovirus serostatus. A later analysis re-examined previously published TCR beta repertoires from several hundred donors and added high-resolution HLA genotyping to investigate patterns of TCR occurrence. Approximately 300 gigabases of sequencing data and around 87 million unique TCR sequences were included in an early release covering 500 to 750 HLA-typed donors. The number of typed donors differed by locus: about 620-640 for A, B, C, DRB1 and DQB1; roughly 510 for DQA1; some 590 for DPA1; and roughly 490 for DPB1. Across roughly 420 genotyped donors of the cohort, an average of 235,054 unique TCR beta nucleotide sequences per donor were sequenced, and 15% to 20% of those sequences were non-productive.

The germline V gene supplies CDR1 MDHEN and CDR2 SYDVKM. The trim is 5 bases for V and 1 base for J, with a gap of 14 bases between the germline ends. The CDR3 covers 15 residues, taking in both the cysteine and the phenylalanine. Left in the record is the CDR3 DNA by itself, 45 bases read in frame from the first base. Library construction relied on the immunoSEQ multiplex PCR assay. The multiplex PCR relied on a mix of 60 forward primers for TCR Vbeta segments and 13 reverse primers for TCR Jbeta segments. The CDR3 region of rearranged TCR beta genes was amplified from genomic DNA with a multiplex PCR assay. The amplified TCR beta libraries were sequenced on the Illumina HiSeq System as 87-base-pair reads. In the original analysis: A later analysis tallied around 87 million unique TCR beta chains across the approximately 670 repertoires, and around 12 million of those chains were shared by two or more donors. Raw reads were error-corrected and collapsed into unique sequences with a nearest-neighbor algorithm that merged closely related sequences to remove PCR and sequencing errors. CDR3 sequences were aligned to IMGT reference sequences to assign V, D and J gene segments. For a sequence to be retained, a match of at least six nucleotides to both a V gene segment and a J gene segment was required. Rearrangements were called productive when the CDR3 lacked stop codons and stayed in frame with V and J; all others were non-productive. CDR3 was defined according to IMGT convention as the region running from the second conserved V-encoded cysteine to the conserved J-encoded phenylalanine. In an earlier analysis of 550 to 650 of the donors, sequences lacking an unambiguous match to a single V gene segment were excluded. An earlier analysis of around 600 of the donors classified V segments as functional when productive rearrangements were above 56.7% and as segregating when the standard deviation between donors was above 5%. A statistical classification framework was built to diagnose cytomegalovirus status from the catalog of TCR beta chain sequences. A later analysis assigned V and J genes by comparing TCR nucleotide sequences with IMGT/GENE-DB human TR gene sequences. In a later analysis, CDR3 sequences and most-parsimonious VDJ recombination scenarios were assigned using the TCRdist pipeline. In a later analysis, each TCR beta chain was defined by its CDR3 amino acid sequence together with its V-gene family, and reads lacking a unique V-gene family were excluded. As a way to deal with suspected cross-contamination and a sequencing artifact, a later analysis dropped roughly 600 nucleotide sequences that were highly shared and had low generation probability. In a later analysis, a clonal expansion index for each public chain was calculated from normalized within-repertoire ranks of inferred template counts. In a later analysis, generation probabilities were computed using a VDJ recombination model fitted to out-of-frame rearrangements, and the results were checked against IGoR. A later analysis scored TCR-TCR, TCR-HLA and TCR-CMV co-occurrence with hypergeometric tests, applying a repertoire-size bias correction to TCR pairs. False discovery rates were estimated in a later analysis by permuting HLA or CMV assignments 20 times. In a later analysis, co-occurring TCRs were grouped using DBSCAN, with TCRdist sequence similarity added in when clustering inside HLA-allele-positive subsets. Repertoires with fewer than 30,000 or more than 120,000 public chains, plus five repertoires with anomalous nucleotide sharing, were excluded from co-occurrence clustering. The table was pulled from immuneACCESS by TCRdb, which kept in-frame rearrangements only. Such tables lose some clones; where checked, under half of the loss comes from unresolved V genes, and the rest has no known cause. That table furnishes V, J and clone size, whereas the DNA furnished D and trimming. This sample has about 160,000 clones in its table, and approximately 80% of those were observed once. The ten largest account for approximately 2.3% of the sample.

Regarding this clone: Its specific antigen is unknown. There are no base qualities to consult, and no much larger clone falls within one base.

Here is what the overall study found, with its caveats: This cohort had only TCR beta chains sequenced, and the lack of alpha or paired-chain data limited which features could be detected. Because HLA typing was missing for some donors at each locus, association tests included only the typed subset. The classifier was reported to diagnose cytomegalovirus status with high specificity and sensitivity in both the original and validation cohorts. In an earlier analysis of 587 of the donors, most TCR beta V segments were observed in productive rearrangements about 87% or about 30% of the time, broadly matching IMGT annotations. According to a later analysis, parvovirus B19, influenza, CMV and Epstein-Barr virus appeared linked to several top co-occurrence clusters. Over 15 rarely observed V segments, including chromosome 9 orphons, were excluded from the earlier analysis of about 500 of the donors because counts were too low. A later analysis found that HLA-associated TCR beta chains were more clonally expanded and had lower generation probabilities than equally common non-associated chains. The authors suggested that the approach could potentially be extended to other disease states and immunological phenotypes. According to a later analysis, TCR association rates differed among HLA loci, with DRB1 alleles showing the most associated TCRs and HLA-C alleles showing the fewest. An association between a missense DCLRE1C variant and V-gene and J-gene trimming of TCR beta chains was found in a later genetic analysis and replicated in an independent cohort. A further reported finding was that TCR beta sequences accurately predicted the HLA-A and HLA-B alleles for most subjects in the first cohort. CMV serostatus was the only immune exposure information available for the cohort. A later analysis associated 15,000 to 20,000 TCR beta sequences with specific HLA alleles at a false discovery rate of 0.05. Strong co-occurrence of HLA alleles, especially DR and DQ, made assigning TCR associations to individual alleles difficult. A total of 164 TCR beta chains were listed by the study as associated with cytomegalovirus. According to a later analysis, most CMV-associated TCR beta chains appeared to be HLA-restricted, and the HLA associations seemed to be driven largely by CMV exposure. A few of the identified cytomegalovirus-associated TCR beta chains were confirmed in vitro to be specific for cytomegalovirus antigens. Linkage disequilibrium might explain the correlated functional status among segregating V segments, but an unknown experimental factor could not be ruled out. A cluster of highly shared sequence variants was judged likely to represent a technical artifact of the sequencing pipeline. While some public TCRs were present in many individuals, most TCR sequences turned up only very rarely across donors. According to a later genetic analysis, donors in an Asian-associated ancestry cluster had fewer N-insertions in productive TCRs than the approximately 670-donor mean. Some IMGT-functional V segments, including TRBV6-2 and TRBV6-3, could not be told apart with the 87-base-pair reads, so those segments were excluded. Presence/absence analyses assumed roughly uniform sequencing depth across donors, an assumption that may not hold.

In total, just over 650 healthy bone marrow donors made up the cohort. At the time of sampling, every cohort member was nominally healthy, though immune exposures that went unrecorded were likely present. The donor tested CMV seropositive, placing the donor among the 289 seropositive members of the cohort. Every donor gave a peripheral blood sample, and the peripheral blood mononuclear cells from that sample were used for TCR beta sequencing. The Qiagen DNeasy Blood Extraction Kit was used to extract genomic DNA from the blood cell samples. Recombination connected TRBV28 to TRBJ1-1; perhaps TRBD1 is the D gene, with 5 bases matching. This TCR came from a man aged 45-65 years in good health and CMV-seropositive. What was sequenced was PBMCs. CDR3 protein: CASSRGDLPNTEAFF. The bases are TGTGCCAGCAGTCGGGGGGACCTCCCGAACACTGAAGCTTTCTTT.